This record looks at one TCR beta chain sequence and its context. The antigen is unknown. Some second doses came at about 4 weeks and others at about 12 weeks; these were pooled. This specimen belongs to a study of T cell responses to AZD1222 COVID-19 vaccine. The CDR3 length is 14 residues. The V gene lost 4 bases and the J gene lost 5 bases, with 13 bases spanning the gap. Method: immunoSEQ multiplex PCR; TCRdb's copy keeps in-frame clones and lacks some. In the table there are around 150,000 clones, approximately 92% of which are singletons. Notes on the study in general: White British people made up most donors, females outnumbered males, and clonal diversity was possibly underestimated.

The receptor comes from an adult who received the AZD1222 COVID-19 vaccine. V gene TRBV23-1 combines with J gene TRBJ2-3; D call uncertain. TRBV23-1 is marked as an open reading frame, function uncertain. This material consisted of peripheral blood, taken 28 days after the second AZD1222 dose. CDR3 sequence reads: CASSLGRIGDTQYF. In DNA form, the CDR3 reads TGCGCCAGCAGTCTGGGCAGGATTGGAGATACGCAGTATTTT.